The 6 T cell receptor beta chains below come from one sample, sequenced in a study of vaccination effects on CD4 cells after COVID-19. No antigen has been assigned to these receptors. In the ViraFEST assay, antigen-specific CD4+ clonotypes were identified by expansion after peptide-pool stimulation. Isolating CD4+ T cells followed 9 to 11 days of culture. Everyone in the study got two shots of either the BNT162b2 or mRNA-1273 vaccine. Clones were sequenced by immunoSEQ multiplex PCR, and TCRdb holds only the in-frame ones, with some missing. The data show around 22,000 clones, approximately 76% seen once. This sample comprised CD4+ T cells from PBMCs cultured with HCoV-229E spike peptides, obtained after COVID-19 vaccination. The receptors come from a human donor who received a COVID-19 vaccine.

CDR3 protein: CASSEVYNQPQHF. Written as DNA, the CDR3 is TGTGCCAGCAGTGAGGTTTACAATCAGCCCCAGCATTTT. This chain joins TRBV2 and TRBJ1-5; D unclear. This CDR3 has 13 residues. V was shortened by 3 bases and J by 3 bases, with 6 bases between the two germline ends. Germline lookup yields CDR1 SNHLY and CDR2 FYNNEI.

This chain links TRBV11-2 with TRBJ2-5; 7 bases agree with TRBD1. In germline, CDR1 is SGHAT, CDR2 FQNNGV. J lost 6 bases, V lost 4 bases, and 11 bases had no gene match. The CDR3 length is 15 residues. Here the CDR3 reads CASSSGLRGQKTQYF. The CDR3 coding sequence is TGTGCCAGCAGCTCGGGCTTGAGGGGGCAGAAGACCCAGTACTTC.

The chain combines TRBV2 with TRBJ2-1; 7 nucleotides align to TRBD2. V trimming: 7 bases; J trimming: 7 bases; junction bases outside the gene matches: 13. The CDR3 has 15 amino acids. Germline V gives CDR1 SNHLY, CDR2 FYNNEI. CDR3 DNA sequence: TGTGCCAGCACGCACGCAACGGGAGGTAGTAATGAGCAGTTCTTC. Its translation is CASTHATGGSNEQFF.

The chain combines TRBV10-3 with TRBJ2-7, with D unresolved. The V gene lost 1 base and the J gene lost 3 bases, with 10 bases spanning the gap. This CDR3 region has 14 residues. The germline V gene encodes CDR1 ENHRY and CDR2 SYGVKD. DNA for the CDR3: TGTGCCATCAGTGAGTTAGGCTCTTACTACGAGCAGTACTTC. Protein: CAISELGSYYEQYF.

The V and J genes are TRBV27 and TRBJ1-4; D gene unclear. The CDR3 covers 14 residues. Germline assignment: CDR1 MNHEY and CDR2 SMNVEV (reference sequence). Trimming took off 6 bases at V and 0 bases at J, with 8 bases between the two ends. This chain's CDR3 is CASRVRATNEKLFF. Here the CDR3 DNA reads TGTGCCAGCAGGGTTAGGGCAACTAATGAAAAACTGTTTTTT. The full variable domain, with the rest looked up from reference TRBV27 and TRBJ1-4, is EAQVTQNPRYLITVTGKKLTVTCSQNMNHEYMSWYRQDPGLGLRQIYYSMNVEVTDKGDVPEGYKVSRKEKRNFPLILESPSPNQTSLYFCASRVRATNEKLFFGSGTQLSVL.

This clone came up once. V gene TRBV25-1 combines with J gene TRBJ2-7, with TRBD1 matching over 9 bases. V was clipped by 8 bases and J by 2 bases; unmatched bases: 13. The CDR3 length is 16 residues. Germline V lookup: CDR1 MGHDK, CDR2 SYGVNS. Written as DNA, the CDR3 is TGTGCCAGCGCGGCGGCGTCCGGGACAGGGACCTACGAGCAGTACTTC. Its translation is CASAAASGTGTYEQYF.